This T cell receptor (beta chain) was identified in a study of identical twins. This clonotype was seen a few times. TCRdb fed the 5' RACE reads into MiXCR, producing one record per CDR3 protein. The sample carries 500,000 to 600,000 distinct CDR3 sequences, roughly 21% recorded once. CDR3 length: 14 amino acids. V shed 5 bases and J shed 0 bases, with 11 bases lying between them. CDR1 is SGHNT, CDR2 YYREEE, per germline (reference sequence). This same sample was also part of a study on T cells expressing NK-cell markers. That report notes: A range of roughly 1.0-8% of CD8+ T cells consisted of dominant NKG2C+ clonotypes in several donors.

The clonotype originates from a woman aged 18 to 35 in good health. Sequencing input: CD4+ T cells sorted from blood. The chain has TRBV5-4 and TRBJ1-1, with D unclear. The CDR3 nucleotides are TGTGCCAGCAGAAACGGGCGGATGAACACTGAAGCTTTCTTT. Translating it yields CASRNGRMNTEAFF.